This is a list of T cell receptor beta chains from one sample in a study of T cell responses to AZD1222 COVID-19 vaccine. Sequenced by immunoSEQ multiplex PCR; TCRdb stores in-frame clones only, minus some. Of 90,000 to 110,000 clones listed, around 87% are singletons. This specimen was peripheral blood, taken on day 0 of AZD1222 vaccination. The receptor set was obtained from an adult in good health. Both conserved end residues are part of each CDR3. A D gene is named only where the DNA matches it firmly. The size field is filled for only some rows; it gives once, few, many or a size class.

D gene | J gene | V gene | clone size | CDR3 DNA | CDR3 protein
- | TRBJ2-2 | TRBV24-1 | - | TGTGCCACCAGTGATTTGTATAGGTCCGGGGAGCTGTTTTTT | CATSDLYRSGELFF
- | TRBJ1-4 | TRBV7-9 | - | TGTGCCAGCAGCTTAGGGACCCTAACTAATGAAAAACTGTTTTTT | CASSLGTLTNEKLFF
- | TRBJ1-2 | TRBV19 | - | TGTGCCGCAGGCGGGGATGGCTACACCTTC | CAAGGDGYTF
TRBD1 | TRBJ1-3 | TRBV6-5 | - | TGTGCCAGCATTAGACAGGGAGGAGGAAACACCATATATTTT | CASIRQGGGNTIYF
TRBD1 | TRBJ1-1 | TRBV11-3 | once | TGTGCCAGCAGCTTAGACAGGGGGTTGAGCACTGAAGCTTTCTTT | CASSLDRGLSTEAFF
TRBD1 | TRBJ1-1 | TRBV14 | few | TGTGCCAGCAGCCGTTTTACAGGGGGCGAGACTGAAGCTTTCTTT | CASSRFTGGETEAFF
TRBD2 | TRBJ2-7 | TRBV4-3 | - | TGCGCCAGCAGCCAACAATTAGGGACTAGCGGGAGCTCCTACGAGCAGTACTTC | CASSQQLGTSGSSYEQYF
- | TRBJ1-2 | TRBV9 | - | TGTGCCAGCAGCGTAGACCCAACTTATGGCTACACCTTC | CASSVDPTYGYTF
- | TRBJ1-3 | TRBV2 | - | TGTGCCAGCAGTGAAGGTCCCTTCTCTGGAAACACCATATATTTT | CASSEGPFSGNTIYF
TRBD1 | TRBJ1-2 | TRBV28 | - | TGTGCCAGCAAACAGGGGGGAAACTATGGCTACACCTTC | CASKQGGNYGYTF
TRBD2 | TRBJ2-2 | TRBV5-4 | - | TGTGCCAGCAGCTTGGGGCGGGAGAGTGGTACCGGGGAGCTGTTTTTT | CASSLGRESGTGELFF